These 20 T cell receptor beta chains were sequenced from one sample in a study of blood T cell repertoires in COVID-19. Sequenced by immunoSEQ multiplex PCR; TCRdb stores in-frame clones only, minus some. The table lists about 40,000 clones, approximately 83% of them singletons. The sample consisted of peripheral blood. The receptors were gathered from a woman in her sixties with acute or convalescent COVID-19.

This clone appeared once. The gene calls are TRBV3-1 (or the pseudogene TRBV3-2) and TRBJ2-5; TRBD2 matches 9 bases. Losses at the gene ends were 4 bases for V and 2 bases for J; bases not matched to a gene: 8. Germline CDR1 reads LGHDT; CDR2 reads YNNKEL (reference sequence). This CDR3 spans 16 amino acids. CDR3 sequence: CASSLRNSGGQETQYF. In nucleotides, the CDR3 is TGTGCCAGCAGCCTCCGAAATAGCGGGGGACAAGAGACCCAGTACTTC.

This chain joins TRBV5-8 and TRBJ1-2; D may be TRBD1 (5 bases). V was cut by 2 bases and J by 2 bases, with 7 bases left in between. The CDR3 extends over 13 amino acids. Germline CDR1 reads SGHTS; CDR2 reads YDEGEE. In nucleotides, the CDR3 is TGTGCCAGCAGCTTTGCAGGGAACTATGGCTACACCTTC. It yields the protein CASSFAGNYGYTF.

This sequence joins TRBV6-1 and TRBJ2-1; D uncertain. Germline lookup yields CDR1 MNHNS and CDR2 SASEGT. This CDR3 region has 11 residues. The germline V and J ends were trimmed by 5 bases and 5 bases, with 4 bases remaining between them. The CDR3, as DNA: TGTGCCAGCAGTCACAACAATGAGCAGTTCTTC. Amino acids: CASSHNNEQFF.

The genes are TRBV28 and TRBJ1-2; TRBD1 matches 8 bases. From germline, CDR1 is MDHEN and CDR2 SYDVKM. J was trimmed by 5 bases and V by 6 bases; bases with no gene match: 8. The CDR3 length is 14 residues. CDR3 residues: CASSLGDRMYGYTF. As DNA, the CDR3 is TGTGCCAGCAGCCTTGGGGACAGGATGTATGGCTACACCTTC.

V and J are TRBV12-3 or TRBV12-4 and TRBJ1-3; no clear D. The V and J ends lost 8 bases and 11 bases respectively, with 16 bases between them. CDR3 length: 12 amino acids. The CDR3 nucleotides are TGTGCCAGCTCAGCAGCAAGAGGCGCCATATATTTT. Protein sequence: CASSAARGAIYF.

CDR3: CASSLDYSGNTIYF. For the CDR3, the DNA is TGCGCCAGCAGCTTGGACTACTCTGGAAACACCATATATTTT. V is TRBV5-1 and J is TRBJ1-3; D is unresolved. The CDR3 covers 14 residues. Germline values: CDR1 SGHRS, CDR2 YFSETQ. Trimming took off 0 bases at V and 0 bases at J, with 4 bases between the two ends.

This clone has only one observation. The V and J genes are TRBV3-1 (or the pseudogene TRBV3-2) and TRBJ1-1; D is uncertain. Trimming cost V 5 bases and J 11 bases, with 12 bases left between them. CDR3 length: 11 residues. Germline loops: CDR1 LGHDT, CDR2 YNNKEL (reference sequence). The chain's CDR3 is CASSSSIAAFF. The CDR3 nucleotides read TGTGCCAGCAGCTCCTCAATTGCGGCTTTCTTT.

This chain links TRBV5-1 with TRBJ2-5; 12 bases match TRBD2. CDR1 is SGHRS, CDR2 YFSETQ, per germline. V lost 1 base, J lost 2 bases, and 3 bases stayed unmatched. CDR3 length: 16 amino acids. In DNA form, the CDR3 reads TGCGCCAGCAGCTTGACTAGCGGGGGGCTACAAGAGACCCAGTACTTC. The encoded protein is CASSLTSGGLQETQYF. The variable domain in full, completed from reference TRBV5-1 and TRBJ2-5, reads KAGVTQTPRYLIKTRGQQVTLSCSPISGHRSVSWYQQTPGQGLQFLFEYFSETQRNKGNFPGRFSGRQFSNSRSEMNVSTLELGDSALYLCASSLTSGGLQETQYFGPGTRLLVL.

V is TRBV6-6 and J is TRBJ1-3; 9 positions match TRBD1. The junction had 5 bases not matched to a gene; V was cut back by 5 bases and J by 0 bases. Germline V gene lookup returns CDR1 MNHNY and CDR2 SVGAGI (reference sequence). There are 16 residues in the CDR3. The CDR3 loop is CASSGTGLSSGNTIYF. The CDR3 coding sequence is TGTGCCAGCAGTGGGACAGGGCTTAGCTCTGGAAACACCATATATTTT.

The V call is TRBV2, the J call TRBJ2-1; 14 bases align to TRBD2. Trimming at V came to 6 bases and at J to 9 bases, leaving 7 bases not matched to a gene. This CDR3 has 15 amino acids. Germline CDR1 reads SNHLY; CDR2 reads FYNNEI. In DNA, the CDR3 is TGTGCCAGCAGGGAGACTAGCGGGAGGGGGCCTGAGCAGTTCTTC. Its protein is CASRETSGRGPEQFF.

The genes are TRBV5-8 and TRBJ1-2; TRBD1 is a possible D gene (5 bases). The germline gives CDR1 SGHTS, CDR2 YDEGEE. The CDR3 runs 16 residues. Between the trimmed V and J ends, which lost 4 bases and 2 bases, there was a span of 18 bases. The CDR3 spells CASSPLGGRVNYGYTF. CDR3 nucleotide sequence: TGTGCCAGCAGCCCCCTGGGGGGTCGAGTAAACTATGGCTACACCTTC.

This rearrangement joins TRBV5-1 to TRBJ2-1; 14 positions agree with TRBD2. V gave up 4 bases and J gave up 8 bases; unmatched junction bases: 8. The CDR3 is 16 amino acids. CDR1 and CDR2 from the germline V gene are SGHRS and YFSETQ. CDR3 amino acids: CASSEGTSGSIDEQFF. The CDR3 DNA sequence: TGCGCCAGCAGCGAAGGGACTAGCGGGAGTATAGATGAGCAGTTCTTC.

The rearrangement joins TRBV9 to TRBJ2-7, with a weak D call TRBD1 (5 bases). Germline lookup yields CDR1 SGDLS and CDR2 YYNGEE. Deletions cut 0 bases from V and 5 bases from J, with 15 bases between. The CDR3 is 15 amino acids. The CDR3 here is CASSVGLSEDNEQYF. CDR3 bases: TGTGCCAGCAGCGTAGGATTGTCAGAGGACAACGAGCAGTACTTC. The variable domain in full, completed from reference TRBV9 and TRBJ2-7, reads DSGVTQTPKHLITATGQRVTLRCSPRSGDLSVYWYQQSLDQGLQFLIQYYNGEERAKGNILERFSAQQFPDLHSELNLSSLELGDSALYFCASSVGLSEDNEQYFGPGTRLTVT.

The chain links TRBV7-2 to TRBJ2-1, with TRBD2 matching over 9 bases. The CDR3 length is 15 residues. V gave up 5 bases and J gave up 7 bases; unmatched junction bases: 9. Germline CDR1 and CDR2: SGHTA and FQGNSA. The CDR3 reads CASSHGTSMWNEQFF. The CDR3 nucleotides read TGTGCCAGCAGCCACGGGACTAGCATGTGGAATGAGCAGTTCTTC.

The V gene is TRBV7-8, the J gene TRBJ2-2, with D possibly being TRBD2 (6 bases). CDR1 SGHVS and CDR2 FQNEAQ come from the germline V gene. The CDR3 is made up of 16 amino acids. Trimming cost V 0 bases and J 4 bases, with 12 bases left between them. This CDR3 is CASSLAAGFSTGELFF. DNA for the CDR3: TGTGCCAGCAGCTTAGCGGCGGGGTTCAGCACCGGGGAGCTGTTTTTT.

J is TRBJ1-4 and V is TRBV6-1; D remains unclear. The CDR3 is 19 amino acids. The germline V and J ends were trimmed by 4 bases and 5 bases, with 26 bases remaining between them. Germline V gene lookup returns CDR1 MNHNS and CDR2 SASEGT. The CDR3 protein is CASSVLGPVSRGDNEKLFF. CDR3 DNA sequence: TGTGCCAGCAGTGTACTGGGTCCTGTTTCCCGAGGCGACAATGAAAAACTGTTTTTT.

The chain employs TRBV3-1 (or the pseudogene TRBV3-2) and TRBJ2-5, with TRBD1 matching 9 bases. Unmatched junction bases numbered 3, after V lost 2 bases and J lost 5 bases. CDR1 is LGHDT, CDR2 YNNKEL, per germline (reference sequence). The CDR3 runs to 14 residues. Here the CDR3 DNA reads TGTGCCAGCAGCCAAAACAGGGGGCGGGAGACCCAGTACTTC. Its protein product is CASSQNRGRETQYF.

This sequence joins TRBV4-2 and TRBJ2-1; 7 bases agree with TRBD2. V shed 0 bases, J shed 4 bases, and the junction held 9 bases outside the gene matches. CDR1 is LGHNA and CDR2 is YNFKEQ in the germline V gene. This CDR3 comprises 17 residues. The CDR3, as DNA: TGTGCCAGCAGCCAAGACGGCGCGGGAGAATGGTACAATGAGCAGTTCTTC. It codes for CASSQDGAGEWYNEQFF.

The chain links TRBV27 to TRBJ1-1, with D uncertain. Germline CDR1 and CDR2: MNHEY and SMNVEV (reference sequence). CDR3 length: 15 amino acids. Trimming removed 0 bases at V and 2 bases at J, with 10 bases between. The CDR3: CASSLSPGINTEAFF. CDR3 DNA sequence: TGTGCCAGCAGTTTATCGCCAGGAATTAACACTGAAGCTTTCTTT.

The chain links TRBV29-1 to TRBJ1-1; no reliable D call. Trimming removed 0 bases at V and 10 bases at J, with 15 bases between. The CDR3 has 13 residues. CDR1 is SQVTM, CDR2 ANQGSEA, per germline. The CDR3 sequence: CSVEDLAHRGAFF. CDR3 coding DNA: TGCAGCGTTGAAGATCTAGCCCATCGGGGAGCTTTCTTT. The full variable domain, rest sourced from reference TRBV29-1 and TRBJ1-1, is SAVISQKPSRDICQRGTSLTIQCQVDSQVTMMFWYRQQPGQSLTLIATANQGSEATYESGFVIDKFPISRPNLTFSTLTVSNMSPEDSSIYLCSVEDLAHRGAFFGQGTRLTVV.